A single sample is the source of the 30 T cell receptor beta chains below, sequenced in a study of blood T cell repertoires in COVID-19. TCRdb keeps only in-frame clones here, not all; method: immunoSEQ multiplex PCR. This sample has 150,000 to 200,000 clones; about 80% occur once, and the top ten carry approximately 12%. Sequencing was carried out using PBMCs or T cells enriched from blood (not recorded which). The receptors shown here come from a man in his forties or fifties who had recovered from COVID-19.

The chain employs TRBV2 and TRBJ1-2, with D unclear. The germline V and J ends were trimmed by 5 bases and 8 bases, with 24 bases remaining between them. CDR1 and CDR2 from the germline V gene are SNHLY and FYNNEI. The CDR3 sequence is 16 residues long. This CDR3 reads CASSKKADSRGEGYTF. The CDR3 bases are TGTGCCAGCAGTAAAAAGGCGGACTCCCGCGGGGAAGGCTACACCTTC.

The V and J genes are TRBV27 and TRBJ1-1; D perhaps matches TRBD1 (5 bases). Trimming took off 3 bases at V and 1 base at J, with 12 bases between the two ends. The length of the CDR3 is 15 residues. Germline assignment: CDR1 MNHEY and CDR2 SMNVEV (reference sequence). The CDR3 DNA follows: TGTGCCAGCAGTTTCGGGGGGTCAAGGAACACTGAAGCTTTCTTT. Amino acid sequence: CASSFGGSRNTEAFF.

The chain recombines TRBV6-4 with TRBJ2-3; D not certain. CDR1 MRHNA and CDR2 SNTAGT come from the germline V gene. CDR3 length equals 15 residues. V dropped 4 bases and J dropped 0 bases, with 11 bases sitting between them. The CDR3 spells CASSASWQSTDTQYF. The CDR3 DNA is TGTGCCAGCAGTGCTTCCTGGCAGAGCACAGATACGCAGTATTTT.

The chain links TRBV6-5 to TRBJ2-3; possible D gene TRBD2, 6 bases. Trimming took off 0 bases at V and 4 bases at J, with 14 bases between the two ends. The germline V gene encodes CDR1 MNHEY and CDR2 SVGAGI. The length of the CDR3 is 16 residues. The CDR3, as DNA: TGTGCCAGCAGTTACTCCCTGACTAGATGGGCAGATACGCAGTATTTT. Its protein is CASSYSLTRWADTQYF.

The rearrangement uses TRBV28 and TRBJ1-3; D perhaps matches TRBD1 (6 bases). Germline CDR1 and CDR2: MDHEN and SYDVKM. CDR3 length: 14 residues. Between the trimmed V and J ends, which lost 6 bases and 1 base, there was a span of 10 bases. The CDR3 nucleotides are TGTGCCAGCAGCCCAGGACAGTCTGGAAACACCATATATTTT. Protein sequence: CASSPGQSGNTIYF.

The chain recombines TRBV5-6 with TRBJ1-1; 7 bases are a match to TRBD1. From germline, CDR1 is SGHDT and CDR2 YYEEEE. V gave up 4 bases and J gave up 3 bases; unmatched junction bases: 9. The CDR3 spans 15 residues. As DNA, the CDR3 is TGTGCCAGCAGCATCCTGACAGGGATTGACACTGAAGCTTTCTTT. Translated: CASSILTGIDTEAFF.

J is TRBJ1-1 and V is TRBV5-1; no clear D. The CDR3 consists of 14 residues. Germline assignment: CDR1 SGHRS and CDR2 YFSETQ. V dropped 0 bases and J dropped 6 bases, with 12 bases sitting between them. In DNA, the CDR3 is TGCGCCAGCAGCTTGGTTCGGACGGGAGCTGAAGCTTTCTTT. It specifies CASSLVRTGAEAFF.

The CDR3 sequence: CASSARTSGLTDTQYF. Here the CDR3 DNA reads TGCGCCAGCAGCGCCAGGACTAGCGGGCTGACGGATACGCAGTATTTT. The chain is built from TRBV5-1 and TRBJ2-3; TRBD2 matches at 11 bases. Germline V gene data show CDR1 as SGHRS and CDR2 as YFSETQ. The CDR3 loop spans 16 amino acids. The V gene end was trimmed by 4 bases and the J gene end by 6 bases; junction bases not matched to a gene: 10.

The chain couples TRBV28 to TRBJ2-7; 11 bases agree with TRBD1. The CDR3 is 15 residues long. Germline loops: CDR1 MDHEN, CDR2 SYDVKM. After removal of 3 bases from V and 6 bases from J, the junction contained 7 bases not matched to a gene. The CDR3 spells CASSLDRGPLIEQYF. The CDR3 DNA sequence: TGTGCCAGCAGTTTGGACAGGGGGCCGTTGATCGAGCAGTACTTC.

The V and J genes are TRBV2 and TRBJ2-1; D possibly corresponds to TRBD1 (6 bases). There are 15 residues in the CDR3. CDR1 and CDR2 from the germline V gene are SNHLY and FYNNEI. The V end was cut by 2 bases, the J end by 0 bases, with 8 bases between. CDR3 nucleotides: TGTGCCAGCAGTGAAAGGACAGTCTCCTACAATGAGCAGTTCTTC. Translated: CASSERTVSYNEQFF.

This sequence joins TRBV7-9 and TRBJ2-1; 7 bases are a match to TRBD1. Germline assignment: CDR1 SEHNR and CDR2 FQNEAQ (reference sequence). The CDR3 length is 15 residues. V dropped 1 base and J dropped 5; count of bases not matched to a gene: 5. CDR3 DNA: TGTGCCAGCAGCTTAGGAGGGGGCGCCGACAATGAGCAGTTCTTC. It yields the protein CASSLGGGADNEQFF.

V usage is TRBV5-1 and J usage is TRBJ1-6, with 8 bases that match TRBD1. CDR3 length: 16 residues. Germline trimming cut 4 bases from V and 9 bases from J; bases unmatched to any gene: 12. The germline gives CDR1 SGHRS, CDR2 YFSETQ. Here the CDR3 DNA reads TGCGCCAGCAGCAAAGACTTAGACAGGGGAAGTTCACCCCTCCACTTT. It yields the protein CASSKDLDRGSSPLHF. Using reference TRBV5-1 and TRBJ1-6 for the parts outside the CDR3, the full variable domain is KAGVTQTPRYLIKTRGQQVTLSCSPISGHRSVSWYQQTPGQGLQFLFEYFSETQRNKGNFPGRFSGRQFSNSRSEMNVSTLELGDSALYLCASSKDLDRGSSPLHFGNGTRLTVT.

The chain uses TRBV3-1 (or the pseudogene TRBV3-2) and TRBJ2-1; possibly TRBD2 for D (5 bases). Germline loops: CDR1 LGHDT, CDR2 YNNKEL (reference sequence). The V end lost 3 bases, the J end lost 4 bases, and 19 bases lay between the germline ends. The CDR3 runs 17 residues. CDR3 amino acids: CASSHQAAGTYYNEQFF. The DNA of the CDR3 is TGTGCCAGCAGCCACCAAGCGGCAGGAACCTATTACAATGAGCAGTTCTTC.

The J gene is TRBJ1-5, the V gene TRBV7-3, with a possible D match to TRBD1 (5 bases). The ends were cut back, 0 bases at V and 5 bases at J, with 17 bases in the middle. Germline V CDR1 and CDR2: SGHTA, FQGTGA. This CDR3 region has 17 residues. The CDR3 DNA follows: TGTGCCAGCAGCTTAACAGGGCCAGGGAGGCTCCATCAGCCCCAGCATTTT. Its translation is CASSLTGPGRLHQPQHF.

The chain has TRBV7-2 and TRBJ1-2, with unresolved D. Per germline, CDR1 SGHTA and CDR2 FQGNSA. V dropped 1 base and J dropped 4 bases, with 10 bases sitting between them. CDR3 length: 14 amino acids. CDR3 nucleotide sequence: TGTGCCAGCAGCTTAGAACAGCTCGGCTATGGCTACACCTTC. Translated: CASSLEQLGYGYTF.

In its sample, this clone was seen once. The chain combines TRBV10-3 with TRBJ1-1; 9 bases are shared with TRBD1. This CDR3 region has 14 residues. V dropped 6 bases and J dropped 3; count of bases not matched to a gene: 5. Germline-derived CDR1 and CDR2 are ENHRY and SYGVKD. The CDR3 DNA reads as TGTGCCATCAGAGGGACAGGGCGGGACACTGAAGCTTTCTTT. Amino acids: CAIRGTGRDTEAFF.

V usage is TRBV2 and J usage is TRBJ2-3, with 8 bases lining up with TRBD1. The CDR3 is 15 amino acids. The V gene end was trimmed by 5 bases and the J gene end by 1 base; junction bases not matched to a gene: 5. From germline, CDR1 is SNHLY and CDR2 FYNNEI. In DNA, the CDR3 is TGTGCCAGCAGTATACAGGGGGGTGGCACAGATACGCAGTATTTT. Translation: CASSIQGGGTDTQYF. Drawing the rest from reference TRBV2 and TRBJ2-3, the complete variable domain is EPEVTQTPSHQVTQMGQEVILRCVPISNHLYFYWYRQILGQKVEFLVSFYNNEISEKSEIFDDQFSVERPDGSNFTLKIRSTKLEDSAMYFCASSIQGGGTDTQYFGPGTRLTVL.

The chain joins TRBV7-9 to TRBJ2-5; perhaps TRBD1 as D (5 bases). V lost 5 bases and J 5 bases, leaving 12 bases between the germline ends. The CDR3 has 13 residues. Looked up from germline, CDR1 is SEHNR and CDR2 is FQNEAQ (reference sequence). CDR3 sequence reads: CASSIRVGETQYF. For the CDR3, the DNA is TGTGCCAGCAGCATCAGGGTTGGGGAGACCCAGTACTTC.

The rearrangement links TRBV30 to TRBJ1-6; a weak D match, TRBD1 (5 bases). The CDR3 sequence is 15 residues long. Per the germline V gene, CDR1 is GTSNPN and CDR2 is SVGIG (reference sequence). Trimming removed 4 bases at V and 4 bases at J, with 14 bases between. Here the CDR3 DNA reads TGTGCCTGGAAAAAAGGGGCAGGGTATAATTCACCCCTCCACTTT. This translates into CAWKKGAGYNSPLHF.

The chain uses TRBV28 and TRBJ2-7; D is perhaps TRBD1 (5 bases). V was trimmed by 6 bases and J by 0 bases, leaving 12 bases between them. This CDR3 contains 14 residues. Germline CDR1 MDHEN, CDR2 SYDVKM. In DNA, the CDR3 is TGTGCCAGCAGGAGACAGATAAGCTCCTACGAGCAGTACTTC. Protein: CASRRQISSYEQYF.

This chain connects TRBV5-4 to TRBJ2-7; 12 bases agree with TRBD2. Germline loops: CDR1 SGHNT, CDR2 YYREEE (reference sequence). V shed 4 bases and J 4 bases; nucleotides not matched to a gene: 3. This CDR3 has 14 amino acids. CDR3 nucleotide sequence: TGTGCCAGCAGCCCTGGACTAGCGGGGTACGAGCAGTACTTC. It yields the protein CASSPGLAGYEQYF.

The chain combines TRBV4-1 with TRBJ2-5; TRBD1 agrees at 9 bases. V lost 4 bases to trimming and J lost 10 bases; unmatched junction nucleotides: 13. Per germline, CDR1 MGHRA and CDR2 YSYEKL. This CDR3 spans 15 amino acids. The CDR3 sequence: CASSPLGGQGRVQYF. CDR3 DNA sequence: TGCGCCAGCAGCCCCCTGGGGGGACAGGGTAGAGTCCAGTACTTC.

The genes are TRBV6-5 and TRBJ1-5; TRBD1 matches at 7 bases. CDR1 and CDR2 (germline): MNHEY, SVGAGI. V lost 6 bases, J lost 5 bases, and 10 bases stayed unmatched. The CDR3 consists of 15 residues. In DNA form, the CDR3 reads TGTGCCAGCAGGCCCGGGACAGACGGAGATCAGCCCCAGCATTTT. It codes for CASRPGTDGDQPQHF.

This rearrangement joins TRBV5-5 to TRBJ2-6; the D is unclear. The germline V and J ends were trimmed by 2 bases and 4 bases, with 7 bases remaining between them. The CDR3 runs 14 residues. The germline V gene encodes CDR1 SGHKS and CDR2 YYEKEE (reference sequence). The CDR3: CASSFATGANVLTF. The CDR3 bases are TGTGCCAGCAGCTTTGCCACAGGGGCCAACGTCCTGACTTTC.

This chain joins TRBV3-1 (or the pseudogene TRBV3-2) and TRBJ1-3; D unresolved. The V gene's germline CDR1 is LGHDT and CDR2 YNNKEL (reference sequence). The CDR3 has 15 residues. V lost 2 bases to trimming and J lost 1 base, with 9 bases between them. CDR3 in amino acids: CASSQSDTSGNTIYF. In DNA form, the CDR3 reads TGTGCCAGCAGCCAATCTGACACGTCTGGAAACACCATATATTTT.

V gene TRBV11-2 combines with J gene TRBJ1-5, with a weak D call TRBD1 (5 bases). V shed 6 bases and J shed 2 bases, with 11 bases lying between them. Germline values: CDR1 SGHAT, CDR2 FQNNGV. This CDR3 region has 14 residues. Written as DNA, the CDR3 is TGTGCCAGCAGTCAGGGTATGGGCAATCAGCCCCAGCATTTT. It codes for CASSQGMGNQPQHF.

This chain uses TRBV19 with TRBJ2-5; weak D call: TRBD2 (6 bases). Trimming left V 6 bases short and J 5 bases short, with 19 bases between. This CDR3 spans 15 amino acids. Per the germline V gene, CDR1 is LNHDA and CDR2 is SQIVND (reference sequence). CDR3 coding DNA: TGTGCCAGTAGCCGGGACCCCGGGAGATCGGAGACCCAGTACTTC. It codes for CASSRDPGRSETQYF.

Worth noting for this clone: One junction end does not reproduce the germline sequence, and a read error may be involved. The V gene is TRBV27, the J gene TRBJ1-6; a possible D gene is TRBD1 (5 bases). This CDR3 is 15 amino acids long. The germline gives CDR1 MNHEY, CDR2 SMNVEV (reference sequence). This CDR3 reads CASSLADSTNSPFHF. The CDR3 nucleotides are TGTGCCAGCAGTTTGGCAGACAGTACGAATTCACCCTTCCACTTT.

This rearrangement joins TRBV19 to TRBJ2-3, with D perhaps TRBD1 (5 bases). This CDR3 spans 16 amino acids. The ends were cut back, 4 bases at V and 1 base at J, with 15 bases in the middle. Germline V gene lookup returns CDR1 LNHDA and CDR2 SQIVND (reference sequence). CDR3 nucleotides: TGTGCCAGTAGTACAAACACCAGGGTGCGCACAGATACGCAGTATTTT. This encodes CASSTNTRVRTDTQYF.

The rearrangement links TRBV4-3 to TRBJ1-1; possible D gene TRBD1, 5 bases. V was shortened by 0 bases and J by 3 bases, with 11 bases between the two germline ends. CDR3 size: 15 residues. Germline V gene sequence: CDR1 LGHNA, CDR2 YSLEER. In DNA form, the CDR3 reads TGCGCCAGCAGCCAAGATATCGGGGGGTACACTGAAGCTTTCTTT. As protein: CASSQDIGGYTEAFF.